These 8 T cell receptor beta chains originate from one sample sequenced in a study of shared clonotypes between healthy human individuals. Sequenced by immunoSEQ multiplex PCR; TCRdb stores in-frame clones only, minus some. Of over 850,000 clones listed, 75% to 85% were seen once; the top ten hold roughly 0.61%. Sequenced material: memory CD4+ T cells from PBMCs. Subset described: CD45RA-negative fraction. Every receptor here comes from a man younger than 30 in good health. Some clones in this sample may be carry-over from other donors' samples.

This clone has a handful of counts. This sequence joins TRBV30 and TRBJ1-1; 9 positions match TRBD1. Losses at the gene ends were 2 bases for V and 4 bases for J; bases not matched to a gene: 2. CDR3 length: 13 residues. From germline, CDR1 is GTSNPN and CDR2 SVGIG (reference sequence). The CDR3 DNA sequence: TGTGCCTGGAGTACGACAGGGGGCACTGAAGCTTTCTTT. This codes for CAWSTTGGTEAFF.

The chain uses TRBV5-8 and TRBJ2-2; tentative D call: TRBD2 (6 bases). From germline, CDR1 is SGHTS and CDR2 YDEGEE. The CDR3 contains 14 residues. V was trimmed by 4 bases and J by 2 bases, leaving 9 bases between them. The DNA for the CDR3 is TGTGCCAGCAGCGGGGGACTTAACACCGGGGAGCTGTTTTTT. It encodes CASSGGLNTGELFF.

V usage is TRBV7-2 and J usage is TRBJ2-5; D gene unclear. Germline V gene data show CDR1 as SGHTA and CDR2 as FQGNSA. This CDR3 has 13 amino acids. Trimming pared 7 bases from V and 0 bases from J, leaving 9 bases between. CDR3 region: CASTRYNQETQYF. CDR3 coding DNA: TGTGCCAGCACCCGATATAACCAAGAGACCCAGTACTTC.

The chain carries TRBV30 and TRBJ2-3, with 9 bases fitting TRBD1. CDR3 length: 16 residues. From germline, CDR1 is GTSNPN and CDR2 SVGIG (reference sequence). V lost 2 bases to trimming and J lost 0 bases; unmatched junction nucleotides: 6. CDR3: CAWSWGDRVSTDTQYF. DNA for the CDR3: TGTGCCTGGAGTTGGGGGGACAGGGTGAGCACAGATACGCAGTATTTT.

This clone was seen only a few times. The chain couples TRBV28 to TRBJ1-2; perhaps TRBD1 as D (6 bases). This CDR3 region has 13 residues. From germline, CDR1 is MDHEN and CDR2 SYDVKM. Trimming took off 2 bases at V and 8 bases at J, with 12 bases between the two ends. The CDR3 is CASSLRGANGYTF. The CDR3 coding sequence is TGTGCCAGCAGTTTACGGGGGGCGAACGGCTACACCTTC.

This clone was observed once. The J gene is TRBJ1-5, the V gene TRBV15, with unresolved D. In germline, CDR1 is LNHNV, CDR2 YYDKDF (reference sequence). This CDR3 comprises 17 residues. V was shortened by 2 bases and J by 2 bases, with 16 bases between the two germline ends. Written as DNA, the CDR3 is TGTGCCACCAGCAGATCAGTGGGGAGCCTAGGCAATCAGCCCCAGCATTTT. Residues: CATSRSVGSLGNQPQHF.

The chain is built from TRBV20-1 and TRBJ1-5; the D is unclear. Trimming cost V 3 bases and J 10 bases, with 10 bases left between them. CDR1 and CDR2 from the germline V gene are DFQATT and SNEGSKA (reference sequence). This CDR3 contains 11 residues. The CDR3: CSARVLGPQHF. The DNA of the CDR3 is TGCAGTGCTAGGGTGCTGGGACCCCAGCATTTT.

On this clone itself: The DNA is left out, because the CDR3 cannot be placed on it with certainty; the CDR3 is given as TCRdb lists it. The chain links TRBV28 to TRBJ1-1. The CDR3 comprises 11 residues, both ends counted. The V gene's germline CDR1 is MDHEN and CDR2 SYDVKM. CDR3 protein: CASSWALGTLF.